This T cell receptor beta chain emerged from a study of T cell responses to AZD1222 COVID-19 vaccine. CDR1 is SGHTA, CDR2 FQGNSA, per germline. The germline V and J ends were trimmed by 1 base and 0 bases, with 14 bases remaining between them. CDR3 size: 17 residues. Some clones are missing from TCRdb's copy, which holds only in-frame ones; the method was immunoSEQ multiplex PCR. The profile shows 77,000 or so clones, just over 90% of them singletons. This clone appeared once. The antigen is undetermined. Broader study findings: Females made up more of the donors, who were largely white British, and clonal diversity may have come out too low. Repertoires were obtained only post-peak T cell response.

The gene calls are TRBV7-2 and TRBJ2-3; no reliable D call. The receptor was derived from an adult in good health. Material: peripheral blood, obtained on day 0 of MenACWY control vaccination. CDR3 loop: CASSLGRPTTSTDTQYF. In nucleotides, the CDR3 is TGTGCCAGCAGCTTAGGCAGACCCACCACTAGCACAGATACGCAGTATTTT. The full variable domain, in which reference TRBV7-2 and TRBJ2-3 provide the parts outside the CDR3, is GAGVSQSPSNKVTEKGKDVELRCDPISGHTALYWYRQSLGQGLEFLIYFQGNSAPDKSGLPSDRFSAERTGGSVSTLTIQRTQQEDSAVYLCASSLGRPTTSTDTQYFGPGTRLTVL.